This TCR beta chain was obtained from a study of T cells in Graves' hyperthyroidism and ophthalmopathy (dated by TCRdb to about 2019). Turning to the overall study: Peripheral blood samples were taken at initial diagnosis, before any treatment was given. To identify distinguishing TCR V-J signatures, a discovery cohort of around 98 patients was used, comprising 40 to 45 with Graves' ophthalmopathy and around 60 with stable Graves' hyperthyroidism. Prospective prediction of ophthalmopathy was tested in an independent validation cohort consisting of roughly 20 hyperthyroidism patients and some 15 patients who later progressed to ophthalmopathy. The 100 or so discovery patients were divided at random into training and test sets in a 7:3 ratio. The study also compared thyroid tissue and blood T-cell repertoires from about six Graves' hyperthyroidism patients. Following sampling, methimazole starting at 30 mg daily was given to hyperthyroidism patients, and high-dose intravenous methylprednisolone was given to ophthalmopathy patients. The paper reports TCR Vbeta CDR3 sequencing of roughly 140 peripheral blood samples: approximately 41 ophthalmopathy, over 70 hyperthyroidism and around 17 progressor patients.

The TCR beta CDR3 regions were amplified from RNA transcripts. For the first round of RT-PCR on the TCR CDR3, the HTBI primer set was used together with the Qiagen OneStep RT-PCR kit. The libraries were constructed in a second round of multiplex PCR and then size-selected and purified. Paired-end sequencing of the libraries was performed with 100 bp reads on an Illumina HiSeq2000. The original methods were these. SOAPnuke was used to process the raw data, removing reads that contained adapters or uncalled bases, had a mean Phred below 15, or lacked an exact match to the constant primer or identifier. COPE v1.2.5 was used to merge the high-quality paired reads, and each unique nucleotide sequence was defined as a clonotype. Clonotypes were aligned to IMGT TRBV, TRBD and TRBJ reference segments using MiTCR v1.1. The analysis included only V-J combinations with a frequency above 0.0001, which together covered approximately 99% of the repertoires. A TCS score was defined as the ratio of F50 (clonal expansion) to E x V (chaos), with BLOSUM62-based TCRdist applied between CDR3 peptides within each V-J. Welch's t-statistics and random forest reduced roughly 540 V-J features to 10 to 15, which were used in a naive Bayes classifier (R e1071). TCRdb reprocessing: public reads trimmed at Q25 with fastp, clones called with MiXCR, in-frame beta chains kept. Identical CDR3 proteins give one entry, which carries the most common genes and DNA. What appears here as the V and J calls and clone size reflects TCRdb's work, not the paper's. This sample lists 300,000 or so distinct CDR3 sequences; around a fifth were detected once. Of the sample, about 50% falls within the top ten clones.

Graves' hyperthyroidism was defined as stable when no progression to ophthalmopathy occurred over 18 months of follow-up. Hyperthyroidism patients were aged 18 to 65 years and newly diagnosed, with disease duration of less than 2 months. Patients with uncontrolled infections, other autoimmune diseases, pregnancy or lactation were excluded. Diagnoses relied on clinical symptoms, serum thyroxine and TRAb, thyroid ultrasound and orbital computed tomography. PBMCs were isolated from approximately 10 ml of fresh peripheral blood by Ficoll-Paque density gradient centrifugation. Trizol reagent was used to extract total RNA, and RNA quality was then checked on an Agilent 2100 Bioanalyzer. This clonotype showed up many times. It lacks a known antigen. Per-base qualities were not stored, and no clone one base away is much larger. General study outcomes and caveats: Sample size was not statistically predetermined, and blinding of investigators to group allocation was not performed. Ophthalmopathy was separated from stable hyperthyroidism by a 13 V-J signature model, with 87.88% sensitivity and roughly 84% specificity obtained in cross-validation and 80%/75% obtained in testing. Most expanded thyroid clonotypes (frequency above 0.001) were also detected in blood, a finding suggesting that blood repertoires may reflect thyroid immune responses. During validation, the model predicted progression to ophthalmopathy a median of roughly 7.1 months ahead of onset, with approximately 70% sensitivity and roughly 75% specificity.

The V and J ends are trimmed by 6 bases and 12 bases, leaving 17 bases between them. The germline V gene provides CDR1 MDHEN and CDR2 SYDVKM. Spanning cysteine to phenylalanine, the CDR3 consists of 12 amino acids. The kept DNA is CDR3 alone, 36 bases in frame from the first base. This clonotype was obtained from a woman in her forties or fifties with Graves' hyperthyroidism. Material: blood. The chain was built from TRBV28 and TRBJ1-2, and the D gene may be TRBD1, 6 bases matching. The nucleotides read TGTGCCAGCAGAAAACCGACCGGGACAAACACCTTC. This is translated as CASRKPTGTNTF.